The 14 T cell receptor beta chains presented below share a single source sample, sequenced in a study of blood T cell repertoires in COVID-19. Generated by immunoSEQ multiplex PCR, the TCRdb table keeps only in-frame clones and is missing some. The data show tens of thousands of clones, roughly 86% seen once. Source material: peripheral blood. Source of these receptors: an elderly woman with acute or convalescent COVID-19.

This sequence joins TRBV6-6 and TRBJ2-2, with 10 bases fitting TRBD1. Trimming removed 5 bases from V and 5 bases from J; junction bases left unmatched: 8. CDR1 is MNHNY and CDR2 is SVGAGI in the germline V gene (reference sequence). This CDR3 has 16 residues. For the CDR3, the DNA is TGTGCCAGCAGTCACAGACAGGGGGCTAGGACCGGGGAGCTGTTTTTT. It is translated as CASSHRQGARTGELFF.

The chain employs TRBV11-2 and TRBJ2-3; D possibly corresponds to TRBD2 (5 bases). CDR3 length: 13 amino acids. Trimming stripped 1 base from V and 5 bases from J, with 7 bases between. Germline V gene lookup returns CDR1 SGHAT and CDR2 FQNNGV. CDR3 loop: CASSLAGRDTQYF. As DNA, the CDR3 is TGTGCCAGCAGCTTAGCGGGGAGAGATACGCAGTATTTT.

This clone appeared a few times. DNA for the CDR3: TGCGCCAGCAGAATCGGACAAGGGGAGACCCAGTACTTC. It translates to CASRIGQGETQYF. The chain has TRBV5-1 and TRBJ2-5; D is possibly TRBD1 (5 bases). CDR3 length: 13 amino acids. The V and J ends lost 5 bases and 5 bases respectively, with 13 bases between them. CDR1 and CDR2 from the germline V gene are SGHRS and YFSETQ.

The rearrangement joins TRBV5-6 to TRBJ1-1; D gene unclear. The CDR3 is 15 residues long. The germline V gene encodes CDR1 SGHDT and CDR2 YYEEEE. Trimming cost V 0 bases and J 3 bases, with 12 bases left between them. The CDR3 coding sequence is TGTGCCAGCAGCTTGGCCGATCGGAGAGACACTGAAGCTTTCTTT. Translation gives CASSLADRRDTEAFF.

V usage is TRBV4-1 and J usage is TRBJ1-2; D is uncertain. Germline lookup yields CDR1 MGHRA and CDR2 YSYEKL. V was clipped by 6 bases and J by 8 bases, with 13 bases between them. This CDR3 comprises 12 residues. The CDR3 DNA is TGCGCCAGCAGTCTCACCGGTAGAGGCTACACCTTC. Protein: CASSLTGRGYTF.

This chain links TRBV9 with TRBJ1-4; TRBD1 might be the D (5 bases). Germline assignment: CDR1 SGDLS and CDR2 YYNGEE. The CDR3 sequence is 16 residues long. V was shortened by 4 bases and J by 0 bases, with 13 bases between the two germline ends. In DNA, the CDR3 is TGTGCCAGCAGCCTGACTGACAGAGCAACTAATGAAAAACTGTTTTTT. Protein sequence: CASSLTDRATNEKLFF.

This rearrangement joins TRBV5-1 to TRBJ2-5; D remains ambiguous. Germline V gene lookup returns CDR1 SGHRS and CDR2 YFSETQ. This CDR3 has 12 amino acids. V lost 1 base and J lost 5, with 6 bases in between. CDR3 nucleotide sequence: TGCGCCAGCAGCTTGACCGGGGAGACCCAGTACTTC. It yields the protein CASSLTGETQYF.

This clone has a handful of counts. The chain recombines TRBV5-6 with TRBJ2-1; 7 nucleotides match TRBD1. This CDR3 comprises 14 residues. J lost 8 bases, V lost 3 bases, and 8 bases had no gene match. Germline CDR1 reads SGHDT; CDR2 reads YYEEEE. The CDR3 protein is CASSSDRVGDEQFF. CDR3 DNA: TGTGCCAGCAGCTCTGACAGGGTGGGTGATGAGCAGTTCTTC.

The chain joins TRBV7-9 to TRBJ1-1, with TRBD1 as a possible D gene (6 bases). Germline lookup yields CDR1 SEHNR and CDR2 FQNEAQ (reference sequence). This CDR3 has 14 residues. V lost 3 bases and J lost 5, with 13 bases in between. CDR3 bases: TGTGCCAGCAGCTTTCCCCAGGGGTTTACTGAAGCTTTCTTT. This sequence encodes CASSFPQGFTEAFF.

This chain links TRBV9 with TRBJ1-2; D gene ambiguous. The CDR3 extends over 16 amino acids. Deletions cut 3 bases from V and 8 bases from J, with 23 bases between. The germline V gene has CDR1 SGDLS and CDR2 YYNGEE. The CDR3 nucleotides are TGTGCCAGCAGCGCCGTTCCCGACGGAGTGTCCGGCGGCTACACCTTC. Its translation is CASSAVPDGVSGGYTF.

In its sample, this clone was seen a few times. The rearrangement uses TRBV4-1 and TRBJ1-4; TRBD1 matches at 9 bases. The CDR3 is 16 amino acids. With V trimmed by 2 bases and J by 7 bases, 8 bases remained unmatched. Germline assignment: CDR1 MGHRA and CDR2 YSYEKL. The CDR3 protein is CASSQNTGGAFEKLFF. The CDR3 nucleotides read TGCGCCAGCAGCCAAAACACAGGGGGCGCATTTGAAAAACTGTTTTTT.

The chain uses TRBV9 and TRBJ1-2; no clear D. CDR3 length equals 17 residues. Trimming removed 4 bases at V and 4 bases at J, with 23 bases between. Germline CDR1 SGDLS, CDR2 YYNGEE. CDR3 loop: CASSRGPPAGIPYGYTF. CDR3 sequence (DNA): TGTGCCAGCAGCAGAGGGCCTCCCGCCGGGATTCCCTATGGCTACACCTTC.

This clone came up a few times. The rearrangement joins TRBV27 to TRBJ1-1, with D unresolved. Trimming removed 5 bases from V and 1 base from J, with 8 bases in between. Germline V CDR1 and CDR2: MNHEY, SMNVEV (reference sequence). The length of the CDR3 is 13 residues. This CDR3 reads CASSTTRNTEAFF. CDR3 nucleotides: TGTGCCAGCAGTACTACACGGAACACTGAAGCTTTCTTT.

V and J are TRBV28 and TRBJ1-1; 7 bases are a match to TRBD1. With 2 bases clipped from V and 5 bases from J, the junction kept 8 bases outside the gene matches. CDR1 is MDHEN, CDR2 SYDVKM, per germline. This CDR3 comprises 15 residues. The CDR3 loop reads CASSLPTGLGTEAFF. CDR3 DNA sequence: TGTGCCAGCAGTTTACCGACAGGGCTGGGGACTGAAGCTTTCTTT.